This entry concerns a single T cell receptor beta chain. Its antigen is not identified. Trimming cost V 6 bases and J 10 bases; bases outside gene matches: 14. This CDR3 contains 15 residues. The germline gives CDR1 DFQATT, CDR2 SNEGSKA (reference sequence). These data are taken from a study of vaccination and CD4 T cells after COVID-19. At the level of the study: Either a CEFX pool, an HIV-1 Nef pool, or no peptide was added to control cultures.

Sequencing of the DNA from cultured CD4+ T cells was carried out with the Oncomine TCR Beta short-read assay. A single record per CDR3 protein comes from TCRdb applying MiXCR to the PCR reads. The sample holds approximately 24,000 distinct CDR3 sequences, roughly 65% seen once. Specified treatment: roughly ten-day PBMC culture with coronavirus spike peptide pools or control peptides (ViraFEST assay). The specimen was CD4+ T cells from blood, cultured in vitro, collected after SARS-CoV-2 vaccination. The rearrangement joins TRBV20-1 to TRBJ1-6; 8 bases are shared with TRBD1. The receptor comes from a human donor who received a COVID-19 vaccine. CDR3 sequence: CSAGRTGYGGSPLHF. The CDR3 DNA reads as TGCAGTGCGGGAAGGACAGGGTACGGCGGCTCACCCCTCCACTTT.